This is a list of T cell receptor beta chains from one sample in a study of T-cell memory formation after mild COVID-19. TCRdb re-called the 5' RACE reads with MiXCR, one entry per CDR3 protein. The sample shows around 300,000 distinct CDR3 sequences, more than 15% of them seen only once. The sequenced sample consisted of PBMCs or a T cell subset sorted from them (not recorded which). These receptors were obtained from a young man who had mild COVID-19 (a few samples of this study predate the infection). Cell type and time point are not known. Each CDR3 is given with its conserved first and last residue. D genes are given only for firm matches. Size values are once, few and many counts, or a class for expanded clones, and some rows have none.

>12|NA|few|TRBJ2-3|TRBV29-1
TGCAGCGTTGACGAAGACAAGGATACGCAGTATTTT
CSVDEDKDTQYF
>13|NA|NA|TRBJ1-1|TRBV12-3/TRBV12-4
TGTGCCAGCAGTGCCTTTATGAACACTGAAGCTTTCTTT
CASSAFMNTEAFF
>16|NA|NA|TRBJ1-2|TRBV7-2
TGTGCCAGCAGCCAACAAGGGCGGGCGAGCCACTATGGCTACACCTTC
CASSQQGRASHYGYTF
>13|NA|NA|TRBJ1-2|TRBV20-1
TGCAGTGCTAGAGATCCGGGCGCACATGGCTACACCTTC
CSARDPGAHGYTF
>15|TRBD1|few|TRBJ1-5|TRBV20-1
TGCAGTGCTAGTATATGGGACAGGGCAAGCCAGCCCCAGCATTTT
CSASIWDRASQPQHF
>12|NA|NA|TRBJ1-5|TRBV6-2/TRBV6-3
TGTGCCAGCGCCTTACCCAATCAGCCCCAGCATTTT
CASALPNQPQHF
>13|TRBD1|few|TRBJ1-2|TRBV9
TGTGCCAGCAGCACCGCAGCCGGGACAGGGCTTACCTTC
CASSTAAGTGLTF
>16|NA|few|TRBJ2-6|TRBV7-9
TGTGCCAGCAGCTGGCTACAAGACTCTGGGGCCAACGTCCTGACTTTC
CASSWLQDSGANVLTF
>14|TRBD1|NA|TRBJ1-2|TRBV20-1
TGCAGTGCTCCCCGGACAGGGAATAACTATGGCTACACCTTC
CSAPRTGNNYGYTF
>13|NA|NA|TRBJ1-1|TRBV2
TGTGCCAGCAGTGCTCGGGTAGACACTGAAGCTTTCTTT
CASSARVDTEAFF
>12|NA|NA|TRBJ2-5|TRBV6-2/TRBV6-3
TGTGCCAGCAGTGGGACGGAAGAGACCCTCTACTTC
CASSGTEETLYF
>13|NA|NA|TRBJ1-2|TRBV7-2
TGTGCCAGCACCCCCGCGAGAGTCTATGGCTACACCTTC
CASTPARVYGYTF
>11|NA|few|TRBJ1-1|TRBV29-1
TGCAGCGTTGACACGAACACTGAAGCTTTCTTT
CSVDTNTEAFF
>15|NA|few|TRBJ2-3|TRBV20-1
TGCAGTGCTCGCCCCCGGGGCAGCTGGACAGATACGCAGTATTTT
CSARPRGSWTDTQYF
>15|NA|NA|TRBJ2-7|TRBV5-1
TGCGCCAGCAGCTTGGGAGGGGCGCATCGTTACGAGCAGTACTTC
CASSLGGAHRYEQYF